The 9 T cell receptor beta chains below were found in one sample sequenced in a study of Graves' ophthalmopathy and Graves' hyperthyroidism. Amplification of the TCR beta CDR3 regions used RNA transcripts (as template). RT-PCR with HTBI primers came first, then second-round multiplex PCR. TCRdb re-analysed the multiplex PCR reads in MiXCR, keeping a single row per CDR3 protein. This table holds approximately 1.2 million distinct CDR3 sequences, approximately 35% found once. The sequenced sample consisted of peripheral blood or thyroid tissue (not recorded which). The receptors shown here come from an adult man with Graves' hyperthyroidism.

The sample holds many counts of this clonotype. The rearrangement links TRBV5-4 to TRBJ2-2, with D perhaps matching TRBD1 or TRBD2 (5 bases each). Looked up from germline, CDR1 is SGHNT and CDR2 is YYREEE (reference sequence). There are 15 residues in the CDR3. The V gene lost 5 bases and the J gene lost 4 bases, with 15 bases spanning the gap. CDR3 DNA: TGTGCCAGCAGACGGACCGGGACGTCCACCGGGGAGCTGTTTTTT. It specifies CASRRTGTSTGELFF. Full variable domain (missing parts from reference TRBV5-4 and TRBJ2-2): ETGVTQSPTHLIKTRGQQVTLRCSSQSGHNTVSWYQQALGQGPQFIFQYYREEENGRGNFPPRFSGLQFPNYSSELNVNALELDDSALYLCASRRTGTSTGELFFGEGSRLTVL.

This clonotype was detected only a few times. J is TRBJ2-5 and V is TRBV10-2; a weak D match, TRBD1 (6 bases). Germline assignment: CDR1 WSHSY and CDR2 SAAADI. Trimming removed 5 bases at V and 3 bases at J, with 16 bases between. The CDR3 has 15 residues. In nucleotides, the CDR3 is TGCGCCAGCAGTAGACAGGTGTGGCGAGAAGAGACCCAGTACTTC. Protein sequence: CASSRQVWREETQYF.

Comment on this clonotype: Mismatch with germline at one junction end may stem from a read error. The chain uses TRBV6-5 and TRBJ2-6, with 12 nucleotides matching TRBD1. The germline gives CDR1 MNHEY, CDR2 SVGAGI. The CDR3 spans 14 residues. CDR3 sequence: CASSLLGTGGTEAF. CDR3 nucleotides: TGTGCCAGCAGTCTCCTCGGGACAGGGGGCACTGAAGCTTTC.

Regarding this clonotype: A read error may be the cause here, since a much bigger clone is one base away. This chain uses TRBV7-6 with TRBJ1-1; D is possibly TRBD1 (6 bases). Trimming stripped 5 bases from V and 6 bases from J, with 16 bases between. This CDR3 contains 14 residues. The V gene's germline CDR1 is SGHVS and CDR2 FNYEAQ. CDR3 in DNA: TGTGCCAGCAGCCCAGGTCGGGGGCTAGCTGAAGCTTTCTTT. Its translation: CASSPGRGLAEAFF.

The chain combines TRBV6-2 or TRBV6-3 with TRBJ1-5; TRBD1 is a possible D gene (5 bases). Per the germline V gene, CDR1 is MNHEY and CDR2 is SVGEGT. Between the trimmed V and J ends, which lost 10 bases and 2 bases, there was a span of 15 bases. This CDR3 has 14 amino acids. The CDR3 loop reads CATAPGIRNQPQHF. The CDR3, as DNA: TGTGCCACCGCGCCAGGGATTCGCAATCAGCCCCAGCATTTT.

A word on this clonotype: A read error may be the cause here, since a much bigger clone is one base away. This chain connects TRBV7-9 to TRBJ1-6, with D perhaps TRBD1 (5 bases). The V gene lost 1 base and the J gene lost 10 bases, with 14 bases spanning the gap. The CDR3 consists of 15 residues. Germline loops: CDR1 SEHNR, CDR2 FQNEAQ (reference sequence). This CDR3 reads CASSLGRGQGSPLHF. CDR3 in DNA: TGTGCCAGCAGCTTAGGGAGGGGCCAGGGATCACCCCTCCACTTT.

This clonotype came up many times. This rearrangement joins TRBV7-8 to TRBJ1-3; the D gene is possibly TRBD1 (6 bases). Germline loops: CDR1 SGHVS, CDR2 FQNEAQ. V was shortened by 5 bases and J by 4 bases, with 15 bases between the two germline ends. CDR3 length: 15 residues. CDR3 bases: TGTGCCAGCAGCATTACAGGGATATCAGGAAACACCATATATTTT. It specifies CASSITGISGNTIYF. Full variable domain (missing parts from reference TRBV7-8 and TRBJ1-3): GAGVSQSPRYKVAKRGQDVALRCDPISGHVSLFWYQQALGQGPEFLTYFQNEAQLDKSGLPSDRFFAERPEGSVSTLKIQRTQQEDSAVYLCASSITGISGNTIYFGEGSWLTVV.

In this sample, this clonotype turned up a few times. This chain connects TRBV27 to TRBJ1-1; 7 bases match TRBD1. Germline-derived CDR1 and CDR2 are MNHEY and SMNVEV (reference sequence). The CDR3 length is 15 residues. V gave up 3 bases and J gave up 4 bases; unmatched junction bases: 8. CDR3 coding DNA: TGTGCCAGCAGTTTTGCAGGGGGGAGGAGCACTGAAGCTTTCTTT. Its translation is CASSFAGGRSTEAFF.

This clonotype came up many times. The chain has TRBV5-6 and TRBJ1-1, with 7 bases that match TRBD1. The V and J ends lost 6 bases and 3 bases, in that order; junction bases with no gene match: 8. The CDR3 has 14 amino acids. Germline assignment: CDR1 SGHDT and CDR2 YYEEEE. This CDR3 is CASTTGVRDTEAFF. The CDR3 DNA follows: TGTGCCAGCACAACAGGGGTAAGGGACACTGAAGCTTTCTTT. Variable domain in full (rest from reference TRBV5-6 and TRBJ1-1): DAGVTQSPTHLIKTRGQQVTLRCSPKSGHDTVSWYQQALGQGPQFIFQYYEEEERQRGNFPDRFSGHQFPNYSSELNVNALLLGDSALYLCASTTGVRDTEAFFGQGTRLTVV.